This TCR beta chain was retrieved from a study of blood T cells in healthy people across ages. About this clonotype: A read error may account for a junction end that differs from germline.

Then a second PCR, running about 6 to 12 cycles, was carried out with a sample-barcoded 5' primer and a J-beta primer mix. TCRdb re-called the 5' RACE reads with MiXCR, one entry per CDR3 protein. The sample yields hundreds of thousands of distinct CDR3 sequences, around 31% seen once. The TCR was taken from a woman older than 75 in good health. Sequencing used blood.

In DNA form, the CDR3 reads TGTGCCGTCAGACCTCAGAGGGGGGTTGGCTACACCTTC. The encoded protein is CAVRPQRGVGYTF. This chain uses TRBV10-3 with TRBJ1-2, with a possible D match to TRBD1 (6 bases). Germline CDR1 is ENHRY and CDR2 is SYGVKD. CDR3 length: 13 residues.